A selection of T cell receptor beta chains follows, all from one sample in a study of blood T cell repertoires in COVID-19. Profiling relied on immunoSEQ multiplex PCR, and the TCRdb table lists in-frame clones only, not all of them. Altogether about 67,000 clones are present, 85% to 90% being singletons, with the ten largest covering under 6.5%. Sample: peripheral blood. The receptor set was obtained from a man between 50 and 59 years old with active COVID-19. Both conserved end residues are part of each CDR3. The D gene is left open where the match is weak. Clone size appears in some rows only: once, few, many, or a class for an expanded clone.

-	TRBV29-1	TRBJ1-1	15	medium-sized	TGCAGCGTAAACAGGGTGCCATTAAAGGACACTGAAGCTTTCTTT	CSVNRVPLKDTEAFF
TRBD1	TRBV19	TRBJ1-2	14	-	TGTGCCAGTAGTACCCTCGGACAGGAGTATGGCTACACCTTC	CASSTLGQEYGYTF
-	TRBV28	TRBJ2-1	14	-	TGTGCCAGCATCGTGGGCGGGATTCAGAATGAGCAGTTCTTC	CASIVGGIQNEQFF
-	TRBV30	TRBJ2-5	12	-	TGTGCCTGGAGTGTCGGAGAAGAGACCCAGTACTTC	CAWSVGEETQYF
TRBD1	TRBV12-3/TRBV12-4	TRBJ1-1	13	-	TGTGCCAGCGGGGGACAGTTGAACACTGAAGCTTTCTTT	CASGGQLNTEAFF
-	TRBV19	TRBJ1-3	14	once	TGTGCCAGTAGGGAACAGGTCTCAGGAAACACCATATATTTT	CASREQVSGNTIYF
TRBD2	TRBV19	TRBJ2-3	15	-	TGTGCCAGTAGTAGACTAGCGGGGAGCACAGATACGCAGTATTTT	CASSRLAGSTDTQYF
-	TRBV28	TRBJ2-7	13	-	TGTGCCAGCGCTTCAACGGGATATTACGAGCAGTACTTC	CASASTGYYEQYF
TRBD1	TRBV19	TRBJ2-2	13	-	TGTGCCAGTAGTACAACAGGGGCCGGGGAGCTGTTTTTT	CASSTTGAGELFF
TRBD2	TRBV19	TRBJ2-1	15	once	TGTGCCAGTAGTAGAACTAGCGGAGCCTACAATGAGCAGTTCTTC	CASSRTSGAYNEQFF
TRBD1	TRBV7-2	TRBJ1-3	14	-	TGTGCCAGTGGGACAGGATTCTCTGGAAACACCATATATTTT	CASGTGFSGNTIYF
TRBD2	TRBV6-5	TRBJ2-5	13	once	TGTGCCAGCAGCCAAGCGGGAGGAGAGACCCAGTACTTC	CASSQAGGETQYF
TRBD2	TRBV6-4	TRBJ2-1	15	once	TGTGCCAGCAGTGATTTAGCGGGAGGGCCTAATGAGCAGTTCTTC	CASSDLAGGPNEQFF
TRBD1	TRBV18	TRBJ1-2	15	-	TGTGCCAGCTCACCAGGACAGGGAGGAATCTATGGCTACACCTTC	CASSPGQGGIYGYTF
TRBD1	TRBV4-1	TRBJ2-3	16	once	TGCGCCAGCAGCCATTTTGGGACAGGGTCCACAGATACGCAGTATTTT	CASSHFGTGSTDTQYF
TRBD1	TRBV27	TRBJ2-1	16	-	TGTGCCAGCAGTTTATTCAGGGGGAGCTCCTACAATGAGCAGTTCTTC	CASSLFRGSSYNEQFF
TRBD2	TRBV5-5	TRBJ2-7	15	-	TGTGCCAGCAGCCCCGGACTAGCGGGAGGCTACGAGCAGTACTTC	CASSPGLAGGYEQYF
TRBD1	TRBV11-3	TRBJ2-2	14	-	TGTGCCAGCAGCCCGGGACAGGGTATCGGGGAGCTGTTTTTT	CASSPGQGIGELFF
-	TRBV5-1	TRBJ2-1	15	-	TGCGCCAGCAGCTTGGGTGGCGGGATATACAATGAGCAGTTCTTC	CASSLGGGIYNEQFF
-	TRBV7-9	TRBJ2-7	14	once	TGTGCCAGCAGTTCGCTATACAGGGAGGGCGAGCAGTACTTC	CASSSLYREGEQYF
TRBD2	TRBV5-1	TRBJ2-3	15	-	TGCGCCAGCAGCACCGTAGCGGGAAACACAGATACGCAGTATTTT	CASSTVAGNTDTQYF
-	TRBV11-1	TRBJ2-1	13	-	TGTGCCAGCAGCTCCGGACAACTTCGAATGCAGTTCTTC	CASSSGQLRMQFF
-	TRBV29-1	TRBJ1-2	12	-	TGCAGCGTTGAACAGGGGTCCAGAGGCTACACCTTC	CSVEQGSRGYTF
-	TRBV7-2	TRBJ2-3	12	-	TGTGCCAGCAGTAATCTAGACTTCTCGCAGTATTTT	CASSNLDFSQYF
-	TRBV24-1	TRBJ2-7	13	-	TGTGCCACCAGTGACAATACAGGGATCGAGCAGTACTTC	CATSDNTGIEQYF
TRBD1	TRBV14	TRBJ1-2	13	-	TGTGCCAGCAGCCCGGACAGGGTCTATGGCTACACCTTC	CASSPDRVYGYTF
TRBD1	TRBV29-1	TRBJ1-2	14	once	TGCAGCGCCGGACAGGGGTCACTCAACTATGGCTACACCTTC	CSAGQGSLNYGYTF
TRBD1	TRBV28	TRBJ1-2	13	-	TGTGCCAGCAAACCAGGGGGGTTTGGTGGCTACACCTTC	CASKPGGFGGYTF
TRBD1	TRBV19	TRBJ2-4	15	-	TGTGCCAGTAGTGCCATAGACAGGGGGCGAGACATTCAGTACTTC	CASSAIDRGRDIQYF
TRBD1	TRBV28	TRBJ2-1	13	-	TGTGCCAGCAGTTGGACAGGGCAGGATGAGCAGTTCTTC	CASSWTGQDEQFF
TRBD1	TRBV5-1	TRBJ2-7	13	-	TGCGCCAGCAGCTCGGGGACAGGGAGCGAGCAGTACTTC	CASSSGTGSEQYF
-	TRBV6-2/TRBV6-3	TRBJ2-3	16	-	TGTGCCAGCAGCAACCCGGGACTTACGAGCACAGATACGCAGTATTTT	CASSNPGLTSTDTQYF
TRBD2	TRBV30	TRBJ2-5	15	-	TGTGCCTGGAGTGGGGTAGCGGGGTTCCAAGAGACCCAGTACTTC	CAWSGVAGFQETQYF